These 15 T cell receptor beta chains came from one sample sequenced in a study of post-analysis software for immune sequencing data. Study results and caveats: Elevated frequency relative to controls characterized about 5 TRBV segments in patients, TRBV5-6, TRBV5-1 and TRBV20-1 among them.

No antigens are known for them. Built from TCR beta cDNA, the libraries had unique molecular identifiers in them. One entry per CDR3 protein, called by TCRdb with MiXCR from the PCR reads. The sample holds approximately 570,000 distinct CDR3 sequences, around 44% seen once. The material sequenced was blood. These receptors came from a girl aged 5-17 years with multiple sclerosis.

This CDR3 reads CASTPRTLGLGSTDTQYF. In DNA form, the CDR3 reads TGTGCCAGCACCCCCAGAACTCTTGGGCTAGGATCCACAGATACGCAGTATTTT. This chain links TRBV12-3 or TRBV12-4 with TRBJ2-3; D unresolved. The V and J ends lost 7 bases and 2 bases respectively, with 25 bases between them. This CDR3 contains 18 residues.

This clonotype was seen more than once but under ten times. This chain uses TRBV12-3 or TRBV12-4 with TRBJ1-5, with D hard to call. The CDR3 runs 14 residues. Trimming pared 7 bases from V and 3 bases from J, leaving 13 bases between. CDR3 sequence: CASTRGQTNQPQHF. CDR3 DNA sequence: TGTGCCAGCACCCGCGGGCAAACCAATCAGCCCCAGCATTTT.

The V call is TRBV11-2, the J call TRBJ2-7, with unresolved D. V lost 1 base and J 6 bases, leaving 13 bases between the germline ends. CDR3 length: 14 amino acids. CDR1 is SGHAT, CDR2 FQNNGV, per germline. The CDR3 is CASSLAQAPLEQYF. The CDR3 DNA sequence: TGTGCCAGCAGCTTAGCGCAGGCCCCCCTCGAGCAGTACTTC.

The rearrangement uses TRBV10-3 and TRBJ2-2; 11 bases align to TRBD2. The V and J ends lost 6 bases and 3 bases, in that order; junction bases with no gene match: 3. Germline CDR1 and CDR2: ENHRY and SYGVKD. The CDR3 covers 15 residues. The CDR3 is CAISSSGRYTGELFF. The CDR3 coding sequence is TGTGCCATCAGCTCTAGCGGGAGGTACACCGGGGAGCTGTTTTTT.

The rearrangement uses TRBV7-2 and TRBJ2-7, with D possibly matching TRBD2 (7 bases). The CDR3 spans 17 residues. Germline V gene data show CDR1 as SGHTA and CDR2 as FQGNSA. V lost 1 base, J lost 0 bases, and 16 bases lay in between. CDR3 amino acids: CASSLGIRAGASYEQYF. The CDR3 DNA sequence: TGTGCCAGCAGCTTAGGGATAAGGGCGGGGGCCTCCTACGAGCAGTACTTC.

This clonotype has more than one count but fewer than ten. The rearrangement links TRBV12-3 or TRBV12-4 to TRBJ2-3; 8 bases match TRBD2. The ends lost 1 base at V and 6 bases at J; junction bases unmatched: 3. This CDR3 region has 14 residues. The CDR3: CASSLELAEDTQYF. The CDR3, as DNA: TGTGCCAGCAGTTTAGAACTAGCGGAGGATACGCAGTATTTT.

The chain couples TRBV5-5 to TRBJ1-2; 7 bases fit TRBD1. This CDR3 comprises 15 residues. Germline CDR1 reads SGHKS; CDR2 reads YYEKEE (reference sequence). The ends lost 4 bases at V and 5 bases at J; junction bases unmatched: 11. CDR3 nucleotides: TGTGCCAGCAGCGCGGAGGGGGCTAGGGGTTATGGCTACACCTTC. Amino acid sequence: CASSAEGARGYGYTF.

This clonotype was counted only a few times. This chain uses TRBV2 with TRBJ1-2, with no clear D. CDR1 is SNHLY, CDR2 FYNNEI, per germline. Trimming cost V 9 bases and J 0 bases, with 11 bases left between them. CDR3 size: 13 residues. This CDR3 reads CASLMRSNYGYTF. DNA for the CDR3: TGTGCCAGTCTCATGAGGTCTAACTATGGCTACACCTTC.

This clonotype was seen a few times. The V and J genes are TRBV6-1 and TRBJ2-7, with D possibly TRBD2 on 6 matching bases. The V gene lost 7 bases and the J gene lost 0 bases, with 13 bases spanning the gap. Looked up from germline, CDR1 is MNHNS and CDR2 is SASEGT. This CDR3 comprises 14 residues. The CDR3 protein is CASTGSGVSYEQYF. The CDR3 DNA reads TGTGCCAGCACCGGGTCGGGGGTCTCCTACGAGCAGTACTTC.

This CDR3 is CSAEVNEQFF. The CDR3 nucleotides read TGCAGTGCCGAGGTGAATGAGCAGTTCTTC. The chain combines TRBV20-1 with TRBJ2-1, with D unresolved. The CDR3 runs to 10 residues. The germline V gene encodes CDR1 DFQATT and CDR2 SNEGSKA (reference sequence). V shed 6 bases and J shed 7 bases, with 7 bases lying between them.

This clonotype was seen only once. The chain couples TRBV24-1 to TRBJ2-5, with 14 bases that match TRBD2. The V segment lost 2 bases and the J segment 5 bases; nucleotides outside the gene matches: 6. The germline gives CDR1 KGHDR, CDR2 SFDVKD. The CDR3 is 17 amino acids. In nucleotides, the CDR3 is TGTGCCACCAGTGATTGGGGGACTAGCGGGAGTAGGGAGACCCAGTACTTC. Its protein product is CATSDWGTSGSRETQYF.

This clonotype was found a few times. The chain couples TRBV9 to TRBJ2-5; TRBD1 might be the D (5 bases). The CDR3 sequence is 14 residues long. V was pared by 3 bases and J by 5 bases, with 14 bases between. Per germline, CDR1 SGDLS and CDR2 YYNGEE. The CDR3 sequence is CASSAGWGKETQYF. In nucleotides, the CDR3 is TGTGCCAGCAGCGCCGGGTGGGGCAAGGAGACCCAGTACTTC.

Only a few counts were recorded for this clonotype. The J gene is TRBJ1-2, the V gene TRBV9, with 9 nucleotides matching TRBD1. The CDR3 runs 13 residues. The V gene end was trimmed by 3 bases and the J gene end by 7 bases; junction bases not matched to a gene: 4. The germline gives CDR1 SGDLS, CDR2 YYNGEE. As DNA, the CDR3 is TGTGCCAGCAGCGCGACAGGGGGTGTTGGCTACACCTTC. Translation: CASSATGGVGYTF.

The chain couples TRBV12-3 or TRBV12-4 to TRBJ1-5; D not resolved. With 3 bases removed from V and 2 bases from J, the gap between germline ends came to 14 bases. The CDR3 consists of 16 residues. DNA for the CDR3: TGTGCCAGCAGTTTTACACTCCCGCGGGGCAATCAGCCCCAGCATTTT. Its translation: CASSFTLPRGNQPQHF.

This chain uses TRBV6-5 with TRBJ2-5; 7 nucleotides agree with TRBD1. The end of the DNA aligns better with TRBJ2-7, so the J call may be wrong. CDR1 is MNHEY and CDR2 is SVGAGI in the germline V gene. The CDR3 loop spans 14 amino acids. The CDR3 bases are TGTGCCAGCAGGAGGGGGCAGAGCTCTCTCGAGCAGTACTTC. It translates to CASRRGQSSLEQYF.